Listed here are 15 T cell receptor beta chains from one sample, sequenced in a study of cytomegalovirus exposure and HLA in healthy donors. PCR used 60 Vbeta primers and 13 Jbeta primers. Clones were sequenced by immunoSEQ multiplex PCR, and TCRdb holds only the in-frame ones, with some missing. The sample consists of about 190,000 clones, less than 85% of them appearing once. The sample comprised PBMCs. The origin of the receptors is a boy aged 5-17 years in good health and CMV-seronegative.

This chain links TRBV7-9 with TRBJ2-1; 7 bases are shared with TRBD1. Trimming cost V 1 base and J 6 bases; bases outside gene matches: 6. Germline V gene sequence: CDR1 SEHNR, CDR2 FQNEAQ (reference sequence). The CDR3 consists of 15 residues. CDR3 protein: CASSLGRGYGNEQFF. DNA of the CDR3: TGTGCCAGCAGCTTAGGCAGGGGGTACGGCAATGAGCAGTTCTTC.

The V gene is TRBV9, the J gene TRBJ1-1; D is possibly TRBD1 (6 bases). Trimming shortened V by 4 bases and J by 6 bases, and 19 bases separated the two germline ends. Germline V gene lookup returns CDR1 SGDLS and CDR2 YYNGEE. The CDR3 has 15 residues. As DNA, the CDR3 is TGTGCCAGCAGCCCTCTAAGGGGGATTGATCCTGAAGCTTTCTTT. It is translated as CASSPLRGIDPEAFF.

This clone was recorded a few times. The genes are TRBV7-6 and TRBJ1-4, with D unresolved. The CDR3 sequence is 17 residues long. The germline V gene has CDR1 SGHVS and CDR2 FNYEAQ. The V end lost 0 bases, the J end lost 7 bases, and 18 bases lay between the germline ends. The CDR3 coding sequence is TGTGCCAGCAGCTTAGCCGAGGGAACAAGGAGGAGTGAAAAACTGTTTTTT. Encoded protein: CASSLAEGTRRSEKLFF.

This chain connects TRBV5-4 to TRBJ1-1; D is unresolved. The ends were cut back, 0 bases at V and 1 base at J, with 10 bases in the middle. Germline V CDR1 and CDR2: SGHNT, YYREEE (reference sequence). CDR3 length: 15 residues. Written as DNA, the CDR3 is TGTGCCAGCAGCTTGGTGAGCGCGGGGAACACTGAAGCTTTCTTT. Translation gives CASSLVSAGNTEAFF.

This chain uses TRBV9 with TRBJ1-3, with 7 nucleotides matching TRBD1. Trimming took 0 bases from V and 4 from J; bases not matched to a gene: 13. The CDR3 length is 18 residues. CDR1 is SGDLS and CDR2 is YYNGEE in the germline V gene. CDR3 in amino acids: CASSVGLAQGGSGNTIYF. The CDR3 DNA is TGTGCCAGCAGCGTAGGACTGGCGCAAGGGGGCTCCGGAAACACCATATATTTT. Complete variable domain (other parts from reference TRBV9 and TRBJ1-3): DSGVTQTPKHLITATGQRVTLRCSPRSGDLSVYWYQQSLDQGLQFLIQYYNGEERAKGNILERFSAQQFPDLHSELNLSSLELGDSALYFCASSVGLAQGGSGNTIYFGEGSWLTVV.

As regards this clone: An end of the junction does not agree with germline; a read error may underlie this. The V call is TRBV7-3, the J call TRBJ1-1; D is unclear. The germline V gene has CDR1 SGHTA and CDR2 FQGTGA. The CDR3 extends over 13 amino acids. CDR3 DNA sequence: TGTGCCAGCAGCATAACCCGAGGCACTGAAGCTTTCTTT. Residues: CASSITRGTEAFF.

The rearrangement links TRBV6-1 to TRBJ1-4; no reliable D call. The germline CDR1 and CDR2 sequences are MNHNS and SASEGT. V lost 8 bases and J 8 bases, leaving 18 bases between the germline ends. The CDR3 extends over 14 amino acids. The CDR3 is CASSRSLEREKLFF. DNA of the CDR3: TGTGCCAGCTCGCGGTCCCTCGAACGGGAAAAACTGTTTTTT.

The V gene is TRBV5-6, the J gene TRBJ1-2; 7 bases agree with TRBD1. V lost 4 bases, J lost 6 bases, and 9 bases stayed unmatched. This CDR3 is built from 14 residues. Per the germline V gene, CDR1 is SGHDT and CDR2 is YYEEEE. Here the CDR3 reads CASSGIDRVNGYTF. CDR3 in DNA: TGTGCCAGCAGCGGAATAGACAGGGTTAATGGCTACACCTTC.

The chain joins TRBV6-1 to TRBJ1-2; weak D call: TRBD1 (5 bases). The V end lost 4 bases, the J end lost 5 bases, and 14 bases lay between the germline ends. The CDR3 spans 14 residues. Germline V gives CDR1 MNHNS, CDR2 SASEGT. The CDR3 reads CASSATSGGYGYTF. DNA of the CDR3: TGTGCCAGCAGTGCGACCTCCGGGGGATATGGCTACACCTTC.

The CDR3 DNA is TGTGCCAGTAGTATTCTAGGGGGCCGCGGCAATCAGCCCCAGCATTTT. Translation gives CASSILGGRGNQPQHF. This chain links TRBV19 with TRBJ1-5, with 7 bases identical to TRBD1. J gave up 2 bases and V 3 bases, and 7 bases lay outside the gene matches. CDR1 and CDR2 (germline): LNHDA, SQIVND (reference sequence). The CDR3 is 16 amino acids.

The CDR3 spells CASTQGEVSNTIYF. The CDR3 coding sequence is TGTGCCAGCACCCAGGGGGAAGTCTCAAACACCATATATTTT. The chain employs TRBV6-1 and TRBJ1-3; 7 bases agree with TRBD1. With V trimmed by 7 bases and J by 6 bases, 9 bases remained unmatched. Germline V gene data show CDR1 as MNHNS and CDR2 as SASEGT. This CDR3 comprises 14 residues.

This clone has just a few counts. The chain combines TRBV19 with TRBJ1-5; 8 bases are shared with TRBD1. Germline trimming cut 5 bases from V and 3 bases from J; bases unmatched to any gene: 3. Per germline, CDR1 LNHDA and CDR2 SQIVND (reference sequence). CDR3 size: 14 residues. CDR3 protein: CASSGQGNNQPQHF. CDR3 in DNA: TGTGCCAGTAGTGGACAGGGTAACAATCAGCCCCAGCATTTT.

The chain carries TRBV19 and TRBJ1-2; no definite D call. The V gene lost 7 bases and the J gene lost 4 bases, with 22 bases spanning the gap. The CDR3 length is 16 residues. CDR1 and CDR2 from the germline V gene are LNHDA and SQIVND (reference sequence). The CDR3 nucleotides are TGTGCCAGTACTAGCGTCCTGAATTACCTTTTCTATGGCTACACCTTC. Its translation: CASTSVLNYLFYGYTF.

V usage is TRBV6-5 and J usage is TRBJ2-5; 9 bases match TRBD1. Trimming took 4 bases from V and 4 from J; bases not matched to a gene: 4. Germline V gene lookup returns CDR1 MNHEY and CDR2 SVGAGI. The CDR3 length is 14 residues. The CDR3 sequence is CASSFGQGIETQYF. Written as DNA, the CDR3 is TGTGCCAGCAGTTTTGGACAGGGGATAGAGACCCAGTACTTC.

J is TRBJ2-1 and V is TRBV4-2; D not certain. This CDR3 has 16 amino acids. Germline loops: CDR1 LGHNA, CDR2 YNFKEQ. The V gene lost 1 base and the J gene lost 7 bases, with 17 bases spanning the gap. CDR3 DNA sequence: TGTGCCAGCAGCCAAGTAGTGCAGCGATCGTTGAATGAGCAGTTCTTC. It specifies CASSQVVQRSLNEQFF.